This TCR beta chain derives from a study of radiotherapy plus CTLA-4 blockade in lung cancer. Concerning this clone itself: The antigen remains undetermined.

CDR1 and CDR2 from the germline V gene are MDHEN and SYDVKM. The germline V and J ends were trimmed by 2 bases and 0 bases, with 7 bases remaining between them. The CDR3 loop spans 14 amino acids. General study points: It was early blood T cell clone dynamics, with interferon-beta, that reportedly best predicted response. There was expansion of tumor-derived TCR clones in blood after radiotherapy plus ipilimumab.

Produced via immunoSEQ multiplex PCR; TCRdb's table is partial and in-frame only. The profile shows about 87,000 clones, around 90% of them singletons. Lung cancer patients with chemo-refractory metastatic non-small-cell disease were given focal radiation plus CTLA-4 blockade with ipilimumab. The sequence was collected from a human donor with non-small cell lung cancer that progressed on radiotherapy plus ipilimumab. The chain has TRBV28 and TRBJ1-1; D perhaps matches TRBD1 (5 bases). This specimen consisted of peripheral blood, obtained from a patient treated with radiotherapy plus ipilimumab. In DNA form, the CDR3 reads TGTGCCAGCAGTTTAGGGGGGGTGAACACTGAAGCTTTCTTT. Translating it yields CASSLGGVNTEAFF. Full variable domain (remainder filled in from reference TRBV28 and TRBJ1-1): DVKVTQSSRYLVKRTGEKVFLECVQDMDHENMFWYRQDPGLGLRLIYFSYDVKMKEKGDIPEGYSVSREKKERFSLILESASTNQTSMYLCASSLGGVNTEAFFGQGTRLTVV.